This TCR beta chain was captured by sequencing in a study of blood T cell repertoires in COVID-19. Study-wide background: The United States, Italy and Spain supplied acute and convalescent COVID-19 samples. PBMCs, B-cell-depleted T cells, or T cells were the source of the cDNA or gDNA that made up the material.

The CDR3 length is 18 residues. V trimming: 5 bases; J trimming: 5 bases; junction bases outside the gene matches: 14. CDR1 and CDR2 from the germline V gene are SGHTA and FQGNSA. Per the study methods: Amplification of reference gene primers was used by the study to estimate nucleated cell counts. This table comes from immunoSEQ multiplex PCR, and its TCRdb copy is limited to in-frame clones, with some not included. V, J and clone size derive from that table, while D and trimming were established from the DNA sequence. The sample has 100,000 to 150,000 clones; about 82% are singletons. This rearrangement joins TRBV7-2 to TRBJ1-5, with TRBD1 matching over 11 bases. Sequencing was carried out using peripheral blood. This sequence was found in a human donor in a cohort sampled during active COVID-19. CDR3 protein: CASSLSGTGGGADQPQHF. The CDR3 DNA sequence: TGTGCCAGCAGCCTATCCGGGACAGGGGGTGGGGCGGATCAGCCCCAGCATTTT.